The 7 T cell receptor beta chains in this list originate from one sample, sequenced in a study of blood T cell repertoires in COVID-19. Only in-frame clones appear in the TCRdb table, and some are missing; sequencing was by immunoSEQ multiplex PCR. The table shows about 250,000 clones, with 90% occurring only once. The material sequenced was peripheral blood. These receptor sequences come from a woman aged 55-70 years with COVID-19, enrolled during active disease.

This clone was observed a single time. The chain carries TRBV12-3 or TRBV12-4 and TRBJ1-2, with D tentatively TRBD1 (5 bases). The CDR3 has 13 amino acids. V lost 8 bases to trimming and J lost 4 bases, with 14 bases between them. CDR3 protein: CASRWGVGYGYTF. The CDR3 nucleotides are TGTGCCAGCCGTTGGGGGGTAGGCTATGGCTACACCTTC.

This clone appeared once. The chain couples TRBV3-1 (or the pseudogene TRBV3-2) to TRBJ1-3, with unresolved D. The V end lost 0 bases, the J end lost 0 bases, and 6 bases lay between the germline ends. There are 15 residues in the CDR3. Germline-derived CDR1 and CDR2 are LGHDT and YNNKEL (reference sequence). This CDR3 is CASSQEVSSGNTIYF. DNA for the CDR3: TGTGCCAGCAGCCAAGAGGTCAGCTCTGGAAACACCATATATTTT.

The chain combines TRBV11-3 with TRBJ2-3; D is possibly TRBD2 (6 bases). V was shortened by 1 base and J by 6 bases, with 11 bases between the two germline ends. The CDR3 is 14 residues long. Germline lookup yields CDR1 SGHNT and CDR2 YENEEA. The chain's CDR3 is CASSLGGEADTQYF. CDR3 bases: TGTGCCAGCAGCTTAGGAGGGGAGGCGGATACGCAGTATTTT.

This chain connects TRBV10-3 to TRBJ1-5; 10 positions match TRBD1. The V gene's germline CDR1 is ENHRY and CDR2 SYGVKD. The CDR3 length is 20 residues. Trimming removed 0 bases from V and 2 bases from J; junction bases left unmatched: 13. The CDR3 spells CAISESVRGTGDRGNQPQHF. The CDR3 coding sequence is TGTGCCATCAGTGAGTCCGTTCGAGGGACAGGGGATCGAGGCAATCAGCCCCAGCATTTT.

This chain connects TRBV13 to TRBJ2-1; 7 nucleotides line up with TRBD2. CDR1 PRHDT and CDR2 FYEKMQ come from the germline V gene (reference sequence). V dropped 0 bases and J dropped 9; count of bases not matched to a gene: 14. This CDR3 has 17 residues. The chain's CDR3 is CASSLGPFGGGRREQFF. The CDR3 nucleotides read TGTGCCAGCAGCTTAGGGCCCTTTGGCGGGGGAAGACGTGAGCAGTTCTTC.

V is TRBV19 and J is TRBJ2-5, with D unclear. Per germline, CDR1 LNHDA and CDR2 SQIVND (reference sequence). The V end was cut by 5 bases, the J end by 4 bases, with 14 bases between. This CDR3 contains 14 residues. The CDR3 DNA follows: TGTGCCAGTAGTCCACCGGGTTTTGCAGAGACCCAGTACTTC. Amino acid sequence: CASSPPGFAETQYF.

This chain links TRBV14 with TRBJ2-5, with TRBD2 matching over 14 bases. Germline V lookup: CDR1 SGHDN, CDR2 FVKESK. This CDR3 region has 16 residues. V was clipped by 3 bases and J by 5 bases; unmatched bases: 5. This CDR3 reads CASSHGLAGGRETQYF. Here the CDR3 DNA reads TGTGCCAGCAGCCACGGACTAGCGGGGGGCCGGGAGACCCAGTACTTC.